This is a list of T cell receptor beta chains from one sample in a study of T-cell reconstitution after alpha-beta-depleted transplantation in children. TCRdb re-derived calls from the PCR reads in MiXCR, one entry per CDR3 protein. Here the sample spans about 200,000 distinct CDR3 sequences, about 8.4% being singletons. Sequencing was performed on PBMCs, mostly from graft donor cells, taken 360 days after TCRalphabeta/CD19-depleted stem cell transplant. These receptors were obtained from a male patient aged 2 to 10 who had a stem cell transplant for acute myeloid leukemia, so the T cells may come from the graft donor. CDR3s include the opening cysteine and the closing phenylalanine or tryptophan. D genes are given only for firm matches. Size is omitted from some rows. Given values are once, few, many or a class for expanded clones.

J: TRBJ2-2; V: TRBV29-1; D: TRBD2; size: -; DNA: TGCAGCGGTGGACTAGTAGGGACCGGGGAGCTGTTTTTT; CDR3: CSGGLVGTGELFF
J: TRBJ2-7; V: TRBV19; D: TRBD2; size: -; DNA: TGTGCCAGTAGTCGTGTAGCGGGAGCCTACGAGCAGTACTTC; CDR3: CASSRVAGAYEQYF
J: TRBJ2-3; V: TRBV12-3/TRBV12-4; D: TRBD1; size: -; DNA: TGTGCCAGCAGTTTACAGGGGGTTACAGATACGCAGTATTTT; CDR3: CASSLQGVTDTQYF
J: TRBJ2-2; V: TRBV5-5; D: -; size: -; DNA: TGTGCCAGCAGCTTAGATCCGGGTTCGAACACCGGGGAGCTGTTTTTT; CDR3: CASSLDPGSNTGELFF
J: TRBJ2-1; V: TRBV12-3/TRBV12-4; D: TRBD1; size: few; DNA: TGTGCCAGCAGTCTTCAACAGGGGCTTTACAATGAGCAGTTCTTC; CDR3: CASSLQQGLYNEQFF
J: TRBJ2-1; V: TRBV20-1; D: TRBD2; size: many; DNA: TGCAGTGCTAGAGTCCAGAGCGGGACTTCCTACAATGAGCAGTTCTTC; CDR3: CSARVQSGTSYNEQFF
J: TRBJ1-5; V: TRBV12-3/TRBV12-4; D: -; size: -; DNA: TGTGCCAGCAGCCGAGAGGGTCAGCCCCAGCATTTT; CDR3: CASSREGQPQHF
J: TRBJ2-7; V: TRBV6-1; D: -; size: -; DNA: TGTGCCAGCAGTCCCAAGGTTAAGATGGTAAGCTCCTACGAGCAGTACTTC; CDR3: CASSPKVKMVSSYEQYF
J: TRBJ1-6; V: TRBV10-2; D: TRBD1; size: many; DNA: TGCGCCAGACCCAAAAAGACAGGGGGTGATTCACCCCTCCACTTT; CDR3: CARPKKTGGDSPLHF
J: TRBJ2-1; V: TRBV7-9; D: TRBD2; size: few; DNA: TGTGCCAGCAGCAACGCGGGGGGGCGGTACAATGAGCAGTTCTTC; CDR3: CASSNAGGRYNEQFF
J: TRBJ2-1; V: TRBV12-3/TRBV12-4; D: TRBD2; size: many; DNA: TGTGCCAGCAGCACATTAGCGGGGCAGTTCTTC; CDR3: CASSTLAGQFF
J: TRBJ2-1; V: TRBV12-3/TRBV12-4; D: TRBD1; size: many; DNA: TGTGCCAGCAGCCCTGGACAGGGTGAATGCGTGCAGTTCTTC; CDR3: CASSPGQGECVQFF
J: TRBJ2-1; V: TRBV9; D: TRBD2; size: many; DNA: TGTGCCAGCAGCGCCTATACAGGGACTAGGACAAACAATGAGCAGTTCTTC; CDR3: CASSAYTGTRTNNEQFF
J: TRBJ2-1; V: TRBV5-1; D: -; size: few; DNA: TGCGCCAGCAGCTTGGTGTGGACGGACAATGAGCAGTTCTTC; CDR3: CASSLVWTDNEQFF
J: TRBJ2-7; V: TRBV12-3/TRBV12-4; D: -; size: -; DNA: TGTGCCAGCAGTTTCCCTCGGGGTGGAGTTGACTACGAGCAGTACTTC; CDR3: CASSFPRGGVDYEQYF
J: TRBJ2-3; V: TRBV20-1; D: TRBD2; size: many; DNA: TGCAGTGCTAGAGAAAGGCGGGGGGGCCAGACAGATACGCAGTATTTT; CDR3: CSARERRGGQTDTQYF
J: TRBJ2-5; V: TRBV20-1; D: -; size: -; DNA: TGCAGTGCTAGCCCCTCGTCGTCGAGGGAGACCCAGTACTTC; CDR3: CSASPSSSRETQYF
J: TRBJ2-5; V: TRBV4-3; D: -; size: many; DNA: TGCGCCAGCAGCCAAGAGGGACGGGGAAGTCAAGAGACCCAGTACTTC; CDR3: CASSQEGRGSQETQYF
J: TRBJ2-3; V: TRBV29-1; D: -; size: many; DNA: TGCAGCGTTGAAGACCGGGTGCGTAGCACAGATACGCAGTATTTT; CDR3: CSVEDRVRSTDTQYF
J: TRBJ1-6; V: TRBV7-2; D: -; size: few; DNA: TGTGCCAGCAGCTTGAAGGCCTCGGATTCACCCCTCCACTTT; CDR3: CASSLKASDSPLHF
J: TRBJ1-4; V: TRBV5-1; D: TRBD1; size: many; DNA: TGCGCCAGCAGCTTGAGGGGACAGGCCTTTACTAATGAAAAACTGTTTTTT; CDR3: CASSLRGQAFTNEKLFF
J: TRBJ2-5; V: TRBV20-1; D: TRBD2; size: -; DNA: TGCAGTGCTAGAGATGGCTTTAGCGGGAGGGCCCGCGGCCACTTC; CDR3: CSARDGFSGRARGHF
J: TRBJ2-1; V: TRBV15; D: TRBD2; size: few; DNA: TGTGCCACCAGCCCCCGATCGGGACTAGCGGTAGACAATGAGCAGTTCTTC; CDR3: CATSPRSGLAVDNEQFF
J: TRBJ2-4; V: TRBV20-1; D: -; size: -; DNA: TGCAGTGCTCGACGGGCTAGCGAGATGGACATTCAGTACTTC; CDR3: CSARRASEMDIQYF
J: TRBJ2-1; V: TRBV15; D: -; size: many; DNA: TGTGCCACCAGCGAGAGGGACGGGGATGAGCAGTTCTTC; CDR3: CATSERDGDEQFF
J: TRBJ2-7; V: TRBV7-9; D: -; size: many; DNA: TGTGCCAGCAGCCCAGATGAGAATCCCTATGCGCAGTACTTC; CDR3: CASSPDENPYAQYF
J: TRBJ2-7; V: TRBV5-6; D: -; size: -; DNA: TGTGCCAGCAGCTTGGTGGGGGGCACAGGGAAAGCATACGAGCAGTACTTC; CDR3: CASSLVGGTGKAYEQYF
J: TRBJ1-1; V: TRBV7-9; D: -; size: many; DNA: TGTGCCAGCAGCTTAGAGCCGGGAACTGAAGCTTTCTTT; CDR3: CASSLEPGTEAFF
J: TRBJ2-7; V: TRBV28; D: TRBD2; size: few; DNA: TGTGCCAGCAGCTCACAACTAGCGGGGTCCTACGAGCAGTACTTC; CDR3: CASSSQLAGSYEQYF
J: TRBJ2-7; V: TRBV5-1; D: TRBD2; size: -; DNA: TGCGCCAGCAGCGCTAGGACTAGCGGGAGTTGGTACGAGCAGTACTTC; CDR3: CASSARTSGSWYEQYF
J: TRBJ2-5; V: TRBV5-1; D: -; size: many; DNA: TGCGCCAGCAGCCCGGAATGGTCGTCGCGCCAGTACTTC; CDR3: CASSPEWSSRQYF
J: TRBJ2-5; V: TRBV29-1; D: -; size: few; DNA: TGCAGCGTTGGGGCAGGCCTGTGGGAGACCCAGTACTTC; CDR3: CSVGAGLWETQYF
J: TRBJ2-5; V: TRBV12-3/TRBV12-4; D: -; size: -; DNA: TGTGCCAGCAGTTTTATGGCGGGGCCGTACCAAGAGACCCAGTACTTC; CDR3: CASSFMAGPYQETQYF
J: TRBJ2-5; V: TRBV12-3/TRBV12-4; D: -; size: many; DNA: TGTGCCAGCAGTTATGATAGGCAGACCCAGTACTTC; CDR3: CASSYDRQTQYF
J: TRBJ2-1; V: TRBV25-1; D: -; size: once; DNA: TGTGCCAGCAGTGTCGCGGGGGCCGCCTACAATGAGCAGTTCTTC; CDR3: CASSVAGAAYNEQFF
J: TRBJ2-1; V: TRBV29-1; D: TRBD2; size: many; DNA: TGCAGCGTTGACTTTATCCGCGGGAGACTCTCCTACAATGAGCAGTTCTTC; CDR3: CSVDFIRGRLSYNEQFF
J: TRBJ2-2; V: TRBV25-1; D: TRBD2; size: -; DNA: TGTGCCAGCAGAGGGACTAGCGGGAGAGCCAACACCGGGGAGCTGTTTTTT; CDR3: CASRGTSGRANTGELFF
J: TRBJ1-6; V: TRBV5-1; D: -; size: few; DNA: TGCGCCAGCAGCTTGGACAGGAGCTCCTATAATTCACCCCTCCACTTT; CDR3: CASSLDRSSYNSPLHF
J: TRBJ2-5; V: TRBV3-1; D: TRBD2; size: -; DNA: TGTGCCAGCAGCCAAGAGAGGCTAGCGGGAGGTGAGACCCAGTACTTC; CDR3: CASSQERLAGGETQYF
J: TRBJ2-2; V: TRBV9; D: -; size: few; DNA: TGTGCCAGCAGCGTAGAGTCAGGGGGGTTCGGCGGGGAGCTGTTTTTT; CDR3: CASSVESGGFGGELFF
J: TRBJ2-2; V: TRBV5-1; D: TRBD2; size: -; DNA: TGCGCCAGCACCCTGTCTAGCGGGGGGGCCGGGGAGCTGTTTTTT; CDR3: CASTLSSGGAGELFF
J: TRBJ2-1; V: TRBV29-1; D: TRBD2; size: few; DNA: TGCAGCGTTGAAGATCGGCTAGCGGGGAGATACAATGAGCAGTTCTTC; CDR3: CSVEDRLAGRYNEQFF
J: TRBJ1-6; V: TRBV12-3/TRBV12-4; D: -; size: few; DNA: TGTGCCAGCAGTTTCGGGGTCTCACCCACCCCAAATTCACCCCTCCACTTT; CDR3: CASSFGVSPTPNSPLHF
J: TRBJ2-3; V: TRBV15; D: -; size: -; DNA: TGTGCCACCAGCAGAGTGGAGCGCACAGATACGCAGTATTTT; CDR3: CATSRVERTDTQYF
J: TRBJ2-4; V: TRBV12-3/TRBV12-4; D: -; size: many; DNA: TGTGCCAGCAGTTTAGTGGCAGCCAAAAACATTCAGTACTTC; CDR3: CASSLVAAKNIQYF
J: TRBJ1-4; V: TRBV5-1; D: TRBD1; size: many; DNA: TGCGCCAGCAGCCCGCTTCAGGGGGCAACTAATGAAAAACTGTTTTTT; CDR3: CASSPLQGATNEKLFF
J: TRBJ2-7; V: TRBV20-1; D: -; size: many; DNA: TGCAGTGCTAGAAGTGGTAGCGCCTACTACGAGCAGTACTTC; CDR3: CSARSGSAYYEQYF
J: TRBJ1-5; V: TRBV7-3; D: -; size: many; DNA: TGTGCCAGCAGCTTAACGGGGCCCAATCAGCCCCAGCATTTT; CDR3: CASSLTGPNQPQHF
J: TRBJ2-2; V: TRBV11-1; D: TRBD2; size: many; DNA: TGTGCCAGCAGCGACCGCGGGGGAACCGGGGAGCTGTTTTTT; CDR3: CASSDRGGTGELFF
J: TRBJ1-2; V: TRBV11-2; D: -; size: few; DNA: TGTGCCAGCAGCCGTCTGGGGGCGGACTATGGCTACACCTTC; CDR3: CASSRLGADYGYTF
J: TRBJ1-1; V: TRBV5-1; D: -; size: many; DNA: TGCGCCAGCACAGGGGCGTCGAACACTGAAGCTTTCTTT; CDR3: CASTGASNTEAFF
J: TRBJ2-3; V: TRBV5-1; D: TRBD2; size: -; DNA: TGCGCCAGCAGCCTGGAGCGGGAACGCGATACGCAGTATTTT; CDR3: CASSLERERDTQYF
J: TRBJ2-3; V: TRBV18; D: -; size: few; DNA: TGTGCCAGCTCACCTATTTCCGGGGCTCGGGATTCGGATACGCAGTATTTT; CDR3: CASSPISGARDSDTQYF
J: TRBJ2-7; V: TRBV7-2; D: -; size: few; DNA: TGTGCCAGCAGCTTAGCGAATGGGGTGCAGTACTTC; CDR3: CASSLANGVQYF
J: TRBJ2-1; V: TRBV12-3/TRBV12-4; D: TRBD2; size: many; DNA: TGTGCCAGCAGTTTGCAGCCTGGACTAGCGGGACCCTCCTACAATGAGCAGTTCTTC; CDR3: CASSLQPGLAGPSYNEQFF
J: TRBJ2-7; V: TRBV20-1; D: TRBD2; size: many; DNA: TGCAGTGCTAGAGATCCGGGGCGGGGGATCTACGAGCAGTACTTC; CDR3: CSARDPGRGIYEQYF
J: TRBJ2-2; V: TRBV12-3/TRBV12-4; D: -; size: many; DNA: TGTGCCAGCAGGCTGGGGAACACCGGGGAGCTGTTTTTT; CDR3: CASRLGNTGELFF
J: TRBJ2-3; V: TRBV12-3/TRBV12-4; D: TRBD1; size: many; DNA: TGTGCCAGCAGTTTACAGGGGGCCCCGCAGTATTTT; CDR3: CASSLQGAPQYF